This T cell receptor (beta chain) was identified during a study of beta chain features in type 1 diabetes. Study-level points and caveats: Cells with high TCR expression could be over-represented when cDNA is sequenced. Whether HLA type affects TCRB rearrangement stayed undetermined in the present work.

For this clone: What it recognizes is unknown. Other DNA sequences in this sample translate to the same CDR3.

All of the isolated RNA was reverse transcribed, so expressed TCRB transcripts were sequenced. Clones were read by immunoSEQ multiplex PCR, and TCRdb kept only the in-frame ones, dropping some. The table shows more than 150,000 clones, with roughly an eighth occurring only once. The CDR3 has 17 residues. Per the germline V gene, CDR1 is SGHRS and CDR2 is YFSETQ. J was trimmed by 0 bases and V by 3 bases; bases with no gene match: 4. V gene TRBV5-1 combines with J gene TRBJ2-2, with 11 bases identical to TRBD2. The clonotype originates from a woman aged 18-29 years in good health. Source material: central memory CD4+ T cells from blood. CDR3 coding DNA: TGCGCCAGCAGCTGGACTAGCGGGTCCCCGAACACCGGGGAGCTGTTTTTT. It is translated as CASSWTSGSPNTGELFF.